These 23 T cell receptor beta chains were all obtained from the same sample, sequenced in a study of T cells in Graves' hyperthyroidism and ophthalmopathy. TCR beta CDR3 region amplification was performed from RNA transcripts. The TCR CDR3 was amplified in a first-round RT-PCR using the HTBI primer set. TCRdb passed the multiplex PCR reads through MiXCR, listing each CDR3 protein once. The table has 350,000 to 400,000 distinct CDR3 sequences, more than 13% seen once; the top ten hold 32%. The sample consisted of blood. Receptor source: a woman aged 30 to 39 with Graves' hyperthyroidism.

This clonotype was recorded many times. The V call is TRBV6-1, the J call TRBJ1-1, with D possibly matching TRBD1 (6 bases). V dropped 5 bases and J dropped 9 bases, with 16 bases sitting between them. Germline V CDR1 and CDR2: MNHNS, SASEGT. There are 13 residues in the CDR3. The DNA of the CDR3 is TGTGCCAGCAGTTTTTCCCCCGGACAGCAAGCTTTCTTT. It specifies CASSFSPGQQAFF.

This clonotype has more than one count but fewer than ten. The gene calls are TRBV29-1 and TRBJ1-1; 10 positions agree with TRBD1. The CDR3 consists of 13 residues. The trim removed 5 bases at V and 11 bases at J, leaving 11 bases unmatched. CDR1 and CDR2 from the germline V gene are SQVTM and ANQGSEA. CDR3 protein: CSVLGTGAGWAFF. The CDR3 bases are TGCAGCGTTCTCGGGACAGGGGCCGGGTGGGCTTTCTTT.

V usage is TRBV5-6 and J usage is TRBJ2-7, with D perhaps TRBD2 (5 bases). Trimming cost V 5 bases and J 7 bases, with 16 bases left between them. The germline V gene encodes CDR1 SGHDT and CDR2 YYEEEE. This CDR3 is 13 amino acids long. CDR3 loop: CASRFPGSREQYF. CDR3 DNA: TGTGCCAGCAGGTTCCCGGGGAGTCGAGAGCAGTACTTC.

This clonotype occurred many times. V is TRBV18 and J is TRBJ2-1, with TRBD2 as a possible D gene (6 bases). V lost 0 bases and J 0 bases, leaving 9 bases between the germline ends. The CDR3 covers 16 residues. CDR1 and CDR2 from the germline V gene are KGHSH and LQKENI. The CDR3, as DNA: TGTGCCAGCTCACCACCCGACGGGAGCTCCTACAATGAGCAGTTCTTC. Its translation is CASSPPDGSSYNEQFF.

This clonotype came up a few times. The J gene is TRBJ2-4, the V gene TRBV12-3 or TRBV12-4, with TRBD1 identical over 7 bases. The CDR3 sequence is 12 residues long. V was pared by 6 bases and J by 5 bases, with 1 base of the junction left unmatched. The CDR3 sequence: CASSGTENIQYF. The CDR3 region has the DNA TGTGCCAGCAGCGGGACAGAAAACATTCAGTACTTC.

The J gene is TRBJ1-5, the V gene TRBV4-2, with D tentatively TRBD1 (5 bases). The CDR3 consists of 15 residues. Trimming left V 3 bases short and J 2 bases short, with 11 bases between. Germline-derived CDR1 and CDR2 are LGHNA and YNFKEQ. DNA of the CDR3: TGTGCCAGCAGCCAGGCCAAGGGACGCAATCAGCCCCAGCATTTT. It translates to CASSQAKGRNQPQHF.

The sample holds many counts of this clonotype. The chain joins TRBV30 to TRBJ2-5, with 7 bases that match TRBD2. Trimming at V came to 0 bases and at J to 5 bases, leaving 9 bases not matched to a gene. Germline values: CDR1 GTSNPN, CDR2 SVGIG (reference sequence). This CDR3 has 15 residues. The CDR3 here is CAWSVSAGVRETQYF. CDR3 bases: TGTGCCTGGAGTGTTTCTGCGGGAGTGCGGGAGACCCAGTACTTC.

This clonotype was recorded at least ten times. The chain recombines TRBV27 with TRBJ2-7, with 13 bases lining up with TRBD2. The germline gives CDR1 MNHEY, CDR2 SMNVEV (reference sequence). This CDR3 is 14 amino acids long. With V trimmed by 7 bases and J by 7 bases, 7 bases remained unmatched. The CDR3 DNA reads TGTGCCAGCACGGGACTAGCGGGGCCGATGGAGCAGTACTTC. This codes for CASTGLAGPMEQYF.

This clonotype was observed many times. J is TRBJ2-3 and V is TRBV6-1; 8 bases are shared with TRBD2. The germline V gene encodes CDR1 MNHNS and CDR2 SASEGT. Trimming took 6 bases from V and 6 from J; bases not matched to a gene: 11. The CDR3 has 15 residues. The CDR3 DNA reads as TGTGCCAGCAGCGATCCGGGACTAGGGGGTGATACGCAGTATTTT. It codes for CASSDPGLGGDTQYF.

The CDR3: CASSPGTGVGTGELFF. In DNA form, the CDR3 reads TGTGCCAGCAGCCCCGGGACAGGGGTTGGCACCGGGGAGCTGTTTTTT. The V gene is TRBV13, the J gene TRBJ2-2, with 10 bases lining up with TRBD1. Looked up from germline, CDR1 is PRHDT and CDR2 is FYEKMQ (reference sequence). This CDR3 contains 16 residues. J was trimmed by 4 bases and V by 5 bases; bases with no gene match: 7.

The chain links TRBV28 to TRBJ1-5; 7 bases map to TRBD1. This CDR3 is 14 amino acids long. The ends lost 2 bases at V and 9 bases at J; junction bases unmatched: 7. The germline V gene encodes CDR1 MDHEN and CDR2 SYDVKM. The CDR3 loop reads CASSLEGGVRPQHF. CDR3 nucleotide sequence: TGTGCCAGCAGTTTAGAAGGGGGCGTTAGGCCCCAGCATTTT.

In this sample, this clonotype turned up a few times. J is TRBJ2-7 and V is TRBV18; TRBD1 or TRBD2 may be the D gene (5 bases each). The CDR3 is 14 amino acids. Germline values: CDR1 KGHSH, CDR2 LQKENI. V gave up 6 bases and J gave up 3 bases, with 15 bases separating them. In DNA form, the CDR3 reads TGTGCCAGCTCCCCGAGGGGCAGGATCTACGAGCAGTACTTC. Encoded protein: CASSPRGRIYEQYF.

This clonotype was detected many times. The J gene is TRBJ2-7, the V gene TRBV10-3, with TRBD1 identical over 9 bases. The CDR3 contains 13 residues. With V trimmed by 8 bases and J by 4 bases, 6 bases remained unmatched. Per the germline V gene, CDR1 is ENHRY and CDR2 is SYGVKD. CDR3 nucleotides: TGTGCCATCGGTGGGACAGGGCCGTACGAGCAGTACTTC. Translating gives CAIGGTGPYEQYF.

The chain recombines TRBV7-2 with TRBJ2-3; D is unresolved. V lost 1 base, J lost 6 bases, and 5 bases lay in between. Germline-derived CDR1 and CDR2 are SGHTA and FQGNSA. This CDR3 is 12 amino acids long. CDR3 bases: TGTGCCAGCAGCTTAGGAGTCGATACGCAGTATTTT. Its protein is CASSLGVDTQYF. Full variable domain (rest looked up from reference TRBV7-2 and TRBJ2-3): GAGVSQSPSNKVTEKGKDVELRCDPISGHTALYWYRQSLGQGLEFLIYFQGNSAPDKSGLPSDRFSAERTGGSVSTLTIQRTQQEDSAVYLCASSLGVDTQYFGPGTRLTVL.

This clonotype was seen repeatedly, ten times or more. The V gene is TRBV20-1, the J gene TRBJ1-5; no clear D. With 4 bases removed from V and 3 bases from J, the gap between germline ends came to 13 bases. In germline, CDR1 is DFQATT, CDR2 SNEGSKA (reference sequence). The CDR3 is made up of 14 amino acids. In DNA, the CDR3 is TGCAGTGCTATCCCCGGAAAACCCAATCAGCCCCAGCATTTT. It encodes CSAIPGKPNQPQHF.

About this clonotype itself: Since no conserved phenylalanine or tryptophan closes the CDR3, a read error is the likely cause. This chain links TRBV6-1 with TRBJ2-4, with unresolved D. The CDR3 extends over 16 amino acids. CDR1 is MNHNS, CDR2 SASEGT, per germline. Between the trimmed V and J ends, which lost 3 bases and 0 bases, there was a span of 12 bases. The CDR3 loop is CASSDGRMLAKNIQYS. The DNA for the CDR3 is TGTGCCAGCAGTGACGGCCGGATGCTAGCCAAAAACATTCAGTACTCC.

The chain links TRBV29-1 to TRBJ2-2; 7 bases are shared with TRBD2. V lost 4 bases and J lost 6; bases outside the gene matches: 5. CDR3 length equals 13 residues. CDR1 SQVTM and CDR2 ANQGSEA come from the germline V gene. In DNA, the CDR3 is TGCAGCGTTGGGTCAGGGAGGGCCGGGGAGCTGTTTTTT. It specifies CSVGSGRAGELFF.

The chain has TRBV29-1 and TRBJ1-1, with 7 bases lining up with TRBD1. This CDR3 spans 11 amino acids. Germline values: CDR1 SQVTM, CDR2 ANQGSEA. CDR3 sequence: CTPGGEVEAFF. The CDR3 nucleotides are TGCACCCCAGGGGGGGAGGTTGAAGCTTTCTTT.

This clonotype was recorded a few times. The chain has TRBV10-3 and TRBJ2-5; 8 nucleotides agree with TRBD2. CDR1 is ENHRY, CDR2 SYGVKD, per germline. The CDR3 length is 14 residues. Trimming took 8 bases from V and 5 from J; bases not matched to a gene: 10. CDR3 sequence reads: CAIAPRGGGETQYF. In DNA form, the CDR3 reads TGTGCCATCGCCCCCCGGGGGGGAGGGGAGACCCAGTACTTC.

This clonotype was seen only once. The chain carries TRBV20-1 and TRBJ2-7, with 10 bases aligning to TRBD2. Losses at the gene ends were 2 bases for V and 4 bases for J; bases not matched to a gene: 11. Germline values: CDR1 DFQATT, CDR2 SNEGSKA (reference sequence). This CDR3 region has 16 residues. CDR3 nucleotides: TGCAGTGCTAGAAGGGAATCTAGCGGGAGTTGGTACGAGCAGTACTTC. This translates into CSARRESSGSWYEQYF.

In its sample, this clonotype was seen a few times. The chain combines TRBV5-1 with TRBJ2-5, with TRBD2 matching over 8 bases. V lost 1 base and J lost 5; bases outside the gene matches: 10. In germline, CDR1 is SGHRS, CDR2 YFSETQ. CDR3 size: 16 residues. This CDR3 reads CASSLKAGAEGETQYF. The CDR3 DNA reads as TGCGCCAGCAGCTTGAAAGCGGGAGCGGAGGGGGAGACCCAGTACTTC.

V is TRBV12-3 or TRBV12-4 and J is TRBJ2-5; 7 nucleotides line up with TRBD2. V trimming: 4 bases; J trimming: 3 bases; junction bases outside the gene matches: 14. The CDR3 loop spans 17 amino acids. CDR3 loop: CASSSRQGGLEEETQYF. The CDR3 DNA reads as TGTGCCAGCAGTTCCCGTCAGGGAGGACTAGAGGAAGAGACCCAGTACTTC.

This chain connects TRBV7-2 to TRBJ2-1; tentative D call: TRBD1 (5 bases). The CDR3 has 11 residues. With 10 bases removed from V and 10 bases from J, the gap between germline ends came to 14 bases. Germline loops: CDR1 SGHTA, CDR2 FQGNSA. The CDR3 sequence is CANIIRGEQFF. In DNA form, the CDR3 reads TGTGCCAACATAATTAGGGGCGAGCAGTTCTTC.